This T cell receptor beta chain was captured by sequencing in a study of cytomegalovirus exposure and HLA in healthy donors. The PCR used 60 Vbeta and 13 Jbeta primers. TCRdb keeps only in-frame clones here, not all; method: immunoSEQ multiplex PCR. The sample contains roughly 100,000 clones, approximately 79% of which appear only once. Germline V gene sequence: CDR1 LNHDA, CDR2 SQIVND (reference sequence). V lost 4 bases and J lost 2, with 8 bases in between. The CDR3 is 13 amino acids. The chain is built from TRBV19 and TRBJ1-2; D perhaps matches TRBD1 (5 bases). The specimen sequenced was PBMCs. The origin of this receptor is a man aged 25-45 years in good health and CMV-seropositive. In DNA, the CDR3 is TGTGCCAGTAGTACGGGACTGAACTATGGCTACACCTTC. It specifies CASSTGLNYGYTF.